This T cell receptor beta chain is from a study of graft-versus-host responses after intestinal transplantation. Overall study context: The study gave all recipients anti-thymocyte globulin induction, then tacrolimus and steroids for 2 to 3 years.

CDR3 length: 15 amino acids. V lost 3 bases and J lost 9; bases outside the gene matches: 9. CDR1 is SGHRS, CDR2 YFSETQ, per germline. Remarks on this clone: As yet, its antigen is unknown.

Only in-frame clones appear in the TCRdb table, and some are missing; sequencing was by immunoSEQ multiplex PCR. The sample gives fewer than 110,000 clones, about 91% of which show up once; over 0.6% is in the top ten. This sequence joins TRBV5-1 and TRBJ2-1; 10 nucleotides line up with TRBD2. The source of this sequence is a human donor who was the organ donor for an intestinal transplant. This specimen was unstimulated CD4+ T cells sorted from spleen or lymph node cells, taken before transplant. CDR3 protein: CASSSQERGGLEQFF. The DNA of the CDR3 is TGCGCCAGCAGCTCTCAAGAGCGGGGGGGCCTTGAGCAGTTCTTC. Complete variable domain (other parts from reference TRBV5-1 and TRBJ2-1): KAGVTQTPRYLIKTRGQQVTLSCSPISGHRSVSWYQQTPGQGLQFLFEYFSETQRNKGNFPGRFSGRQFSNSRSEMNVSTLELGDSALYLCASSSQERGGLEQFFGPGTRLTVL.